The source of this T cell receptor (beta chain) is a study of T-cell memory formation after mild COVID-19. V was clipped by 3 bases and J by 7 bases, with 9 bases between them. This CDR3 has 13 residues. CDR1 is WSHSY, CDR2 SAAADI, per germline. There are many counts of this clonotype. Its antigen remains unknown. Via MiXCR, TCRdb re-called the 5' RACE reads, giving one row per CDR3 protein. The sample contains fewer than 110,000 distinct CDR3 sequences, approximately 15% of which appear only once. Findings and limits, study-wide: Within pre-infection memory, some responding clones were found, suggesting cross-reactive memory joined. Researchers report contracting CD4+ clones mostly in CM and EM, with CD8+ clones in EMRA.

The sequencing sample was made of PBMCs or a T cell subset sorted from them (not recorded which). The genes are TRBV10-2 and TRBJ2-2; weak D call: TRBD2 (5 bases). The sequence came from a man younger than 30 who had mild COVID-19 (a few samples of this study predate the infection). Cell type and time point are not known. The CDR3 is CASSDAAGGELFF. In DNA form, the CDR3 reads TGCGCCAGCAGTGACGCGGCGGGCGGGGAGCTGTTTTTT.